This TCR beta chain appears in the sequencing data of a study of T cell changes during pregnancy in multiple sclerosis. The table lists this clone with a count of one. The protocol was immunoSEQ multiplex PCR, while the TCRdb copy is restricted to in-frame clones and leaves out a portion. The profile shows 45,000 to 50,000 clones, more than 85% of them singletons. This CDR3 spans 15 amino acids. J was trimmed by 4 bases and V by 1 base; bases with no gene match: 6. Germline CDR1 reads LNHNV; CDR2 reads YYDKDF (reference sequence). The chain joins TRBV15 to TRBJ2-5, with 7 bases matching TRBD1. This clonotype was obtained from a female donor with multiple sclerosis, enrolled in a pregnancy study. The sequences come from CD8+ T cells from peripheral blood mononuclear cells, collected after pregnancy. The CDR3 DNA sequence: TGTGCCACCAGCAGAGGTCAGGGGGTTGTAGAGACCCAGTACTTC. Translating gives CATSRGQGVVETQYF.